This T cell receptor (beta chain) was found in a study of beta chain features in type 1 diabetes. Overall study results and limits: Whether TCRB rearrangement is influenced by HLA type went unresolved here. Shortening that was moderate but significant affected the TCRB CDR3s of Type 1 diabetes patients in all four CD4+ subsets.

This clone was seen ten or more times. The antigen is not known. cDNA synthesis used the whole RNA isolate, giving expressed TCRB sequences. Profiled with immunoSEQ multiplex PCR; TCRdb holds only in-frame clones, not every one. The data hold around 340,000 clones, with about a tenth observed a single time. Trimming shortened V by 1 base and J by 13 bases, and 14 bases separated the two germline ends. The CDR3 consists of 13 residues. CDR1 and CDR2 from the germline V gene are SNHLY and FYNNEI. The sequence derives from a man aged 25 to 40 with type 1 diabetes. The chain joins TRBV2 to TRBJ2-1; TRBD1 might be the D (7 bases). The sequenced sample was central memory CD4+ T cells from blood. DNA of the CDR3: TGTGCCAGCAGTGAAGGGGCCAGGGGGGACCAGTTCTTC. As protein: CASSEGARGDQFF.